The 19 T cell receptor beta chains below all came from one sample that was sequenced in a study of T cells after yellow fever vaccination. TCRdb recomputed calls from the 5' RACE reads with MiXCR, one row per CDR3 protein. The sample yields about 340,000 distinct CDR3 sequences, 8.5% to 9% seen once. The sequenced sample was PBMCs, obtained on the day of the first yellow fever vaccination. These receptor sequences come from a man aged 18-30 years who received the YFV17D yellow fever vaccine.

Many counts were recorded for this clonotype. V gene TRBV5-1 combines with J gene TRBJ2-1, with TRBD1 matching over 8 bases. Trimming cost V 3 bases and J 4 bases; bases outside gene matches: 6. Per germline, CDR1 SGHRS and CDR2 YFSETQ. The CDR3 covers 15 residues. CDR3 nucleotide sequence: TGCGCCAGCAGCTGGGACAGGAACTTATACAATGAGCAGTTCTTC. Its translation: CASSWDRNLYNEQFF.

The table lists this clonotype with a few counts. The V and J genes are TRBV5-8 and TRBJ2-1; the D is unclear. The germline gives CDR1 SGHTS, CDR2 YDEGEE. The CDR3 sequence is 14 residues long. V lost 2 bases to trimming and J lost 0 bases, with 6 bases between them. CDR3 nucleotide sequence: TGTGCCAGCAGCTTCCAGAGCTCCTACAATGAGCAGTTCTTC. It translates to CASSFQSSYNEQFF.

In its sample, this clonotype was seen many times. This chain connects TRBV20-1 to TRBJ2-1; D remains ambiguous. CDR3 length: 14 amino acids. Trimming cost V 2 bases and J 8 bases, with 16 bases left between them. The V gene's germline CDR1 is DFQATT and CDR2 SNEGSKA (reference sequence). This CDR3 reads CSARIYGQSDEQFF. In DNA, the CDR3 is TGCAGTGCTAGAATCTATGGTCAGTCTGATGAGCAGTTCTTC.

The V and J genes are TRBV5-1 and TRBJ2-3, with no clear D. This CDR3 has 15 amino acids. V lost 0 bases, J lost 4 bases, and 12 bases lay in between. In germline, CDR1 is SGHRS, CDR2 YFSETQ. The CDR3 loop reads CASSLGTLVADTQYF. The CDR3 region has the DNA TGCGCCAGCAGCTTGGGTACCCTAGTGGCAGATACGCAGTATTTT.

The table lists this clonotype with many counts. CDR3 sequence: CASNSREGAGHYTF. The DNA for the CDR3 is TGTGCCAGCAACTCAAGAGAGGGGGCAGGGCACTACACCTTC. The V call is TRBV3-1, the J call TRBJ1-2; 7 bases agree with TRBD1. J lost 10 bases, V lost 7 bases, and 15 bases had no gene match. Germline lookup yields CDR1 LGHDT and CDR2 YNNKEL (reference sequence). This CDR3 comprises 14 residues.

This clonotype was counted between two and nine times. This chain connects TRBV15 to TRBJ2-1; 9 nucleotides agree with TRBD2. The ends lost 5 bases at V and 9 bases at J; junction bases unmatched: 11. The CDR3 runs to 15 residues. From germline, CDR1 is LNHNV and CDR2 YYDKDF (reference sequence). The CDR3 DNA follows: TGTGCCACCAGCCCATCTCGCGGGGGGGCCCTTGAGCAGTTCTTC. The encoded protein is CATSPSRGGALEQFF.

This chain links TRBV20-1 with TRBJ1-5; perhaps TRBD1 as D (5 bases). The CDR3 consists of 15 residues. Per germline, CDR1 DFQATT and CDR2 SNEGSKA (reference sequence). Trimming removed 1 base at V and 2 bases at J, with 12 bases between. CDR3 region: CSARGRGGGNQPQHF. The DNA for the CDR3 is TGCAGTGCTAGAGGACGGGGGGGTGGCAATCAGCCCCAGCATTTT.

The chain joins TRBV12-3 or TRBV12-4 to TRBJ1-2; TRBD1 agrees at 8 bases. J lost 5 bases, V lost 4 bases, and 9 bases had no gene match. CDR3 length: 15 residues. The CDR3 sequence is CASSSTGTGPYGYTF. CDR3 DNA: TGTGCCAGCAGTTCCACCGGGACAGGACCTTATGGCTACACCTTC.

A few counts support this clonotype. The CDR3 DNA reads TGTGCCACCAGTGATGCAGGGGTATCGGGGGAGACCCAGTACTTC. Its translation: CATSDAGVSGETQYF. The V gene is TRBV24-1, the J gene TRBJ2-5; D is perhaps TRBD1 (6 bases). The CDR3 sequence is 15 residues long. V lost 3 bases and J lost 5, with 15 bases in between. In germline, CDR1 is KGHDR, CDR2 SFDVKD.

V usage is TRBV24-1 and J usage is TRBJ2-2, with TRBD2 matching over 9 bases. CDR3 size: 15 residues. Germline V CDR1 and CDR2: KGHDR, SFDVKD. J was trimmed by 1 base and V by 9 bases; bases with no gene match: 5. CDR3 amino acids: CATGRTSENTGELFF. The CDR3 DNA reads TGTGCCACCGGGAGGACTAGCGAGAACACCGGGGAGCTGTTTTTT.

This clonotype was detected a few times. The CDR3 sequence is CASSYGRAGTIYF. For the CDR3, the DNA is TGTGCCAGCAGTTACGGCAGGGCTGGCACCATATATTTT. The chain employs TRBV6-5 and TRBJ1-3, with D tentatively TRBD1 (5 bases). This CDR3 is 13 amino acids long. CDR1 and CDR2 from the germline V gene are MNHEY and SVGAGI. V was cut by 2 bases and J by 9 bases, with 11 bases left in between.

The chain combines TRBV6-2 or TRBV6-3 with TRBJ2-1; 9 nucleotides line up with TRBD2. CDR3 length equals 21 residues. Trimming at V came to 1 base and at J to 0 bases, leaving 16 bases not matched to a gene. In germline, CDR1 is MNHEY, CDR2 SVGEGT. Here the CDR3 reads CASSYFSGVAGATYSYNEQFF. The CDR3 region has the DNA TGTGCCAGCAGTTACTTCTCCGGGGTAGCGGGGGCCACCTACTCCTACAATGAGCAGTTCTTC.

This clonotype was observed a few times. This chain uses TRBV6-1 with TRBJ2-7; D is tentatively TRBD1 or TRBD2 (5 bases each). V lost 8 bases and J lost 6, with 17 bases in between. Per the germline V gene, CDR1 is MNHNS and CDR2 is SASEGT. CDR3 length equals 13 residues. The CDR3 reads CASVTGPGSEQYF. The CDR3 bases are TGTGCCAGCGTCACGGGACCGGGTAGCGAGCAGTACTTC.

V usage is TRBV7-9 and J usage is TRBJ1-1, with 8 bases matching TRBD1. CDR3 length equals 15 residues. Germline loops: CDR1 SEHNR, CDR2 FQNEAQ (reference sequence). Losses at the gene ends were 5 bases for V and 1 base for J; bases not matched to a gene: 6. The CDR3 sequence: CASSKTDRANTEAFF. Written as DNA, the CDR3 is TGTGCCAGCAGCAAAACGGACAGGGCGAACACTGAAGCTTTCTTT.

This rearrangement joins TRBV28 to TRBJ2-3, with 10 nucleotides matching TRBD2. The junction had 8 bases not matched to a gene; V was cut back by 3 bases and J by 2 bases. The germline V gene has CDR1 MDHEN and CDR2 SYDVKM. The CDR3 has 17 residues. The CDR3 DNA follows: TGTGCCAGCAGTTTTTCCCCTAGCGGGGGTTACACAGATACGCAGTATTTT. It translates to CASSFSPSGGYTDTQYF.

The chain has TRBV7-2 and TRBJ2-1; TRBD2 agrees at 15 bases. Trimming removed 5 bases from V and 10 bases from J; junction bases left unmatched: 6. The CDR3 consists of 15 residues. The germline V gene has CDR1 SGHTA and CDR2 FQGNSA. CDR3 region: CASSRTSGGAGEQFF. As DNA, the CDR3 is TGTGCCAGCAGCCGGACTAGCGGGGGGGCCGGCGAGCAGTTCTTC. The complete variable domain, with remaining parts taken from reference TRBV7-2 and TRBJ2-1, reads GAGVSQSPSNKVTEKGKDVELRCDPISGHTALYWYRQSLGQGLEFLIYFQGNSAPDKSGLPSDRFSAERTGGSVSTLTIQRTQQEDSAVYLCASSRTSGGAGEQFFGPGTRLTVL.

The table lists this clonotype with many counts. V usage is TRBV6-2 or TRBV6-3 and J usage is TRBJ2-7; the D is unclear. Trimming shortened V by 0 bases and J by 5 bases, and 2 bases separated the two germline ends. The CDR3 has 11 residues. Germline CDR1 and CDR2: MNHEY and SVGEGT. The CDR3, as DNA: TGTGCCAGCAGTTACTCACACGAGCAGTACTTC. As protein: CASSYSHEQYF.

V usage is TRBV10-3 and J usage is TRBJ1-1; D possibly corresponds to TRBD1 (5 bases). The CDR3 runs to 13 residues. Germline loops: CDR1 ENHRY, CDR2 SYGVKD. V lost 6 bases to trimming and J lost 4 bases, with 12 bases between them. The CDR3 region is CAISSGPGTEAFF. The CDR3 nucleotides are TGTGCCATCAGCTCGGGACCGGGCACTGAAGCTTTCTTT.

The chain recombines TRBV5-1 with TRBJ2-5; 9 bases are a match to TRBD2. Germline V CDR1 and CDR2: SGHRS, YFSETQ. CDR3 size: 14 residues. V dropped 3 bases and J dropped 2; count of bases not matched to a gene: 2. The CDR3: CASSSGLAQETQYF. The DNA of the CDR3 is TGCGCCAGCAGCTCCGGACTAGCGCAAGAGACCCAGTACTTC.